What follows is one TCR beta chain and its context. Its antigen is not known. This specimen comes from a study of graft-versus-host responses after intestinal transplantation. The wider study: Each patient got anti-thymocyte globulin induction, then tacrolimus and steroids for roughly 3 years.

TCRdb keeps only in-frame clones here, not all; method: immunoSEQ multiplex PCR. The table includes 90,000 to 150,000 clones, about 95% detected once. With 2 bases clipped from V and 1 base from J, the junction kept 9 bases outside the gene matches. CDR3 size: 19 residues. The germline V gene has CDR1 SGHRS and CDR2 YFSETQ. Specimen: unstimulated CD8+ T cells sorted from spleen or lymph node cells, collected before intestinal transplant. The chain carries TRBV5-1 and TRBJ2-1; 13 bases are a match to TRBD2. The sequence came from a human donor who received an intestinal transplant. CDR3 loop: CASSFRGLAGDDSYNEQFF. The CDR3 nucleotides read TGCGCCAGCAGCTTCCGTGGACTAGCGGGAGACGATTCCTACAATGAGCAGTTCTTC.